This entry features one T cell receptor (beta chain) sequence. The entry originates in a study of regulatory dendritic cells for organ transplantation. The protocol was immunoSEQ multiplex PCR, while the TCRdb copy is restricted to in-frame clones and leaves out a portion. The sample lists 30,000 or so clones, under 90% occurring once. This CDR3 contains 14 residues. V shed 4 bases and J shed 6 bases, with 16 bases lying between them. Germline V gives CDR1 MNHEY, CDR2 SVGAGI. The clonotype comes from a human donor in good health. This rearrangement joins TRBV6-5 to TRBJ2-7, with a tentative D call TRBD1 (6 bases). The sample taken for sequencing was naive CD8+ T cells from blood. The sample's subset: CD45RA+ naive T cells. CDR3 bases: TGTGCCAGCAGTTCCGACAGGTACCGAGGCGAGCAGTACTTC. Translation gives CASSSDRYRGEQYF.